This TCR beta chain is from a study of control samples from healthy donors and cancer patients. The V end was cut by 4 bases, the J end by 14 bases, with 18 bases between. This CDR3 has 14 residues. From germline, CDR1 is LGHNA and CDR2 YSLEER. Some clones are missing from TCRdb's copy, which holds only in-frame ones; the method was immunoSEQ multiplex PCR. The sample lists 150,000 to 200,000 clones; around 89% were seen once. This clonotype was sampled from a woman in her forties or fifties in good health. Sample: blood. The V gene is TRBV4-3, the J gene TRBJ1-6; tentatively, D is TRBD1 (5 bases). The CDR3 sequence is CASSPRPDLGALHF. CDR3 in DNA: TGCGCCAGCAGCCCCAGGCCCGACCTAGGGGCCCTCCACTTT.